Below, 3 T cell receptor beta chains from the same sample are listed, as sequenced in a study of regulatory T cells in long-lasting Graves disease. Described time point: newly diagnosed GD, antithyroid drugs for less than 3 months. RNA isolated from PBMCs was used to make the TCR library. Building the TCR beta libraries relied on iRepertoire HTBI primers, and CDR3 regions underwent Arm-PCR. TCRdb fed the multiplex PCR reads into MiXCR, producing one record per CDR3 protein. The data show around 360,000 distinct CDR3 sequences, about 17% seen once. The data also belong to a second study, concerning T cells in Graves' hyperthyroidism and ophthalmopathy.

Sequenced here: peripheral blood mononuclear cells (PBMCs), sampled at new diagnosis, from a patient treated with antithyroid drugs. The receptors were sampled from a woman in her late teens or twenties with Graves disease.

This rearrangement joins TRBV20-1 to TRBJ1-4; perhaps TRBD1 as D (5 bases). The germline V and J ends were trimmed by 7 bases and 6 bases, with 15 bases remaining between them. The CDR3 is 13 residues long. Germline V lookup: CDR1 DFQATT, CDR2 SNEGSKA (reference sequence). CDR3 DNA: TGCAGTGTGGGGGGAGTTAGAGATGAAAAACTGTTTTTT. Residues: CSVGGVRDEKLFF.

This clonotype was picked up many times. This rearrangement joins TRBV27 to TRBJ1-2, with D possibly TRBD1 on 6 matching bases. Germline CDR1 is MNHEY and CDR2 is SMNVEV (reference sequence). The germline V and J ends were trimmed by 2 bases and 6 bases, with 13 bases remaining between them. The length of the CDR3 is 14 residues. This CDR3 is CASSLIQGIDGYTF. The CDR3 bases are TGTGCCAGCAGTTTAATTCAGGGGATCGATGGCTACACCTTC.

This clonotype was found many times. The rearrangement joins TRBV20-1 to TRBJ2-7; 7 nucleotides line up with TRBD2. Germline V lookup: CDR1 DFQATT, CDR2 SNEGSKA (reference sequence). The CDR3 runs to 15 residues. V was pared by 5 bases and J by 0 bases, with 10 bases of the junction left unmatched. The CDR3, as DNA: TGCAGTGCTCCGGTAGCGGGCTTAAGCTCCTACGAGCAGTACTTC. Its translation is CSAPVAGLSSYEQYF.